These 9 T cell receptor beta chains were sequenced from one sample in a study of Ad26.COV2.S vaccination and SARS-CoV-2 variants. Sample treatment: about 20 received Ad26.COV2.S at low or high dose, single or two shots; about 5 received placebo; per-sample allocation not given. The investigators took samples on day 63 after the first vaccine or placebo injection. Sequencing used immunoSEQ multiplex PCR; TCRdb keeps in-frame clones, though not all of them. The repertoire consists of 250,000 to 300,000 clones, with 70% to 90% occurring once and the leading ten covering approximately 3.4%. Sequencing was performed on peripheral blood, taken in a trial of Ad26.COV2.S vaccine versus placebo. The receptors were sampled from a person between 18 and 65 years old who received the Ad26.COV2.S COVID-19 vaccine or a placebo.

The CDR3 bases are TGTGCCAGCAGCCCCGGAGGATATAGCAATCAGCCCCAGCATTTT. Residues: CASSPGGYSNQPQHF. The chain combines TRBV6-5 with TRBJ1-5; D is ambiguous. V gave up 6 bases and J gave up 0 bases, with 12 bases separating them. Germline loops: CDR1 MNHEY, CDR2 SVGAGI. The CDR3 totals 15 residues.

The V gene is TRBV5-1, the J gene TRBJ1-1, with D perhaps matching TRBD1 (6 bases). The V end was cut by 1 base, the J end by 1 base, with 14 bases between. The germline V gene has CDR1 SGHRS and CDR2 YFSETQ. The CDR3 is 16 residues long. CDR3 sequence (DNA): TGCGCCAGCAGCTTGCGGCCTTCAGGGGAGAACACTGAAGCTTTCTTT. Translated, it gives CASSLRPSGENTEAFF.

The CDR3, as DNA: TGTGCCAGCAGCGTACGGGGGAACACCGGGGAGCTGTTTTTT. Translation gives CASSVRGNTGELFF. The chain links TRBV9 to TRBJ2-2; a possible D gene is TRBD2 (5 bases). Per the germline V gene, CDR1 is SGDLS and CDR2 is YYNGEE. The CDR3 covers 14 residues. V shed 1 base and J shed 1 base, with 5 bases lying between them.

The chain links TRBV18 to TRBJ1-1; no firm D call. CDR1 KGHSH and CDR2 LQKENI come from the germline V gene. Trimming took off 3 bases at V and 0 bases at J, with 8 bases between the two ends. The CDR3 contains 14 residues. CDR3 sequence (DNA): TGTGCCAGCTCACCGGGTCACATGAACACTGAAGCTTTCTTT. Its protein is CASSPGHMNTEAFF.

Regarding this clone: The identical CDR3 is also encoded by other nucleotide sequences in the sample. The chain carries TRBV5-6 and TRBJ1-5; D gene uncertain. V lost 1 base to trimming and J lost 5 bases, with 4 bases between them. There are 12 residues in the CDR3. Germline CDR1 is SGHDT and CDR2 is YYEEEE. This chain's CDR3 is CASSLLDQPQHF. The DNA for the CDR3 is TGTGCCAGCAGCTTGCTCGATCAGCCCCAGCATTTT.

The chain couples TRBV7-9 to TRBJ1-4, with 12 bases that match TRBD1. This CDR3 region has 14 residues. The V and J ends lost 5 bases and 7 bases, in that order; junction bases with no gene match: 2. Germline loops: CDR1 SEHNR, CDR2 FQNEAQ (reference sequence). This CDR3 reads CASSMGQGAEKLFF. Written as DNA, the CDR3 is TGTGCCAGCAGCATGGGACAGGGGGCTGAAAAACTGTTTTTT.

The CDR3 DNA is TGTGCCAGCCTAGCGGGCTTATTATACAATGAGCAGTTCTTC. Protein sequence: CASLAGLLYNEQFF. The chain joins TRBV11-2 to TRBJ2-1, with 8 bases identical to TRBD2. V shed 8 bases, J shed 4 bases, and the junction held 7 bases outside the gene matches. Germline CDR1 reads SGHAT; CDR2 reads FQNNGV. The CDR3 runs 14 residues.

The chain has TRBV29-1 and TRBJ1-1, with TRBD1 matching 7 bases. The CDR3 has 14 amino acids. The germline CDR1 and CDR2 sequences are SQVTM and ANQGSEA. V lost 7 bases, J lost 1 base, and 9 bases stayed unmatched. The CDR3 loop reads CSAESTGTNTEAFF. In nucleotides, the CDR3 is TGCAGCGCAGAATCGACAGGGACGAACACTGAAGCTTTCTTT.

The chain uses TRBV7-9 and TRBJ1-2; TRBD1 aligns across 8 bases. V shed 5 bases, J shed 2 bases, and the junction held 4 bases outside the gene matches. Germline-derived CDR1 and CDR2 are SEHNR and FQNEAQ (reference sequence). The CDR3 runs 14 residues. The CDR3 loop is CASSTRQGNYGYTF. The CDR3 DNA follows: TGTGCCAGCAGCACGCGACAGGGGAACTATGGCTACACCTTC. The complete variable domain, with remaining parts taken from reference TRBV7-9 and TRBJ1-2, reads DTGVSQNPRHKITKRGQNVTFRCDPISEHNRLYWYRQTLGQGPEFLTYFQNEAQLEKSRLLSDRFSAERPKGSFSTLEIQRTEQGDSAMYLCASSTRQGNYGYTFGSGTRLTVV.